This T cell receptor beta chain was observed in a study of T-cell reconstitution after alpha-beta-depleted transplantation in children. Study findings and constraints: Surviving recipient T cells and thymic progenitors underlay high day-60 TCRbeta diversity in some patients.

V lost 6 bases and J 11 bases, leaving 16 bases between the germline ends. This CDR3 has 12 amino acids. The V gene's germline CDR1 is SEHNR and CDR2 FQNEAQ (reference sequence). This clonotype was detected ten times or more. What it recognizes is unknown. During its preparation, the TCRbeta library received unique molecular identifiers. TCRdb fed the PCR reads into MiXCR, producing one record per CDR3 protein. The sample consists of roughly 240,000 distinct CDR3 sequences, around 8% of them appearing once. The material sequenced was PBMCs, mostly from graft donor cells, taken 180 days after TCRalphabeta/CD19-depleted stem cell transplant. This TCR derives from a male patient younger than 18 who had a stem cell transplant for acute lymphoblastic leukemia, so the T cells may come from the graft donor. V gene TRBV7-9 combines with J gene TRBJ1-1; no clear D. CDR3 region: CASSPGETRAFF. The DNA for the CDR3 is TGTGCCAGCAGTCCTGGGGAGACGAGGGCTTTCTTT.